The present T cell receptor beta chain was sequenced within a study of blood T cells in healthy people across ages. The study, taken as a whole, reports: TCR beta diversity per million T cells fell roughly linearly with age.

Regarding this clonotype: The antigen remains undetermined.

All donors came from Russia, were Caucasian and healthy, and spanned ages about 6 to 90. Researchers isolated at least 6 million PBMCs per sample. Each sample provided at least 5.5 micrograms of extracted total RNA. Sample-barcoded 5' priming and a J-beta primer mix drove a second PCR of roughly 6 to 12 cycles. TCRdb reprocessed the 5' RACE reads with MiXCR, giving one entry per CDR3 protein. The sample includes hundreds of thousands of distinct CDR3 sequences, about 34% seen only once; the top ten take under 15%. V lost 1 base, J lost 9 bases, and 28 bases lay in between. The CDR3 is 18 residues long. Germline values: CDR1 MGHDK, CDR2 SYGVNS.

The sequenced sample was blood. The chain uses TRBV25-1 and TRBJ2-7; possibly TRBD2 for D (5 bases). The TCR originated in a man between 18 and 29 years old in good health. CDR3 DNA: TGTGCCAGCAGTGAATTTCTAGCCGGAAGGAGCTCCTACAATGGGCAGTACTTC. Its translation is CASSEFLAGRSSYNGQYF.